A selection of T cell receptor beta chains follows, all from one sample in a study of spatial heterogeneity in lung cancer. TCRdb called the 5' RACE reads again in MiXCR, with one record for every CDR3 protein. The sample consists of around 110,000 distinct CDR3 sequences, 9.5% to 15% of them appearing once. Sequencing used PBMCs, obtained at follow-up. All receptors derive from a male donor with early-stage non-small cell lung cancer. The CDR3 runs from the conserved cysteine through the conserved F or W. Fields, in order: J gene, D gene, V gene, clone size, CDR3 DNA, CDR3 protein. A D gene is named only where the DNA matches it firmly. Clone size is shown for a subset of rows, as once, few, many or a class of expanded clone.

j_call: TRBJ1-3
d_call: -
v_call: TRBV3-1
clone_size: few
cdr3_nt: TGTGCCAGCAGCCAAGGGACAGACCGCGGAAACACCATATATTTT
cdr3_aa: CASSQGTDRGNTIYF

j_call: TRBJ2-3
d_call: -
v_call: TRBV11-2
clone_size: -
cdr3_nt: TGTGCCAGCAGCCTCCGTGAGGGGAGGGATACGCAGTATTTT
cdr3_aa: CASSLREGRDTQYF

j_call: TRBJ2-7
d_call: -
v_call: TRBV15
clone_size: few
cdr3_nt: TGTGCCACCAGCAGAGATCCCCAGGGGTCCAGACTAATCTACGAGCAGTACTTC
cdr3_aa: CATSRDPQGSRLIYEQYF

j_call: TRBJ1-2
d_call: -
v_call: TRBV20-1
clone_size: many
cdr3_nt: TGCAGTGCCAGGACGGCCGATGGCTACACCTTC
cdr3_aa: CSARTADGYTF

j_call: TRBJ1-6
d_call: TRBD1
v_call: TRBV30
clone_size: -
cdr3_nt: TGTGCCTGGCGTTGGCCAGGGACAGATTATAATTCACCCCTCCACTTT
cdr3_aa: CAWRWPGTDYNSPLHF

j_call: TRBJ2-7
d_call: TRBD2
v_call: TRBV28
clone_size: many
cdr3_nt: TGTGCCAGCAGCCGGAGCGGGGGCGGGGGCAACGAGCAGTACTTC
cdr3_aa: CASSRSGGGGNEQYF

j_call: TRBJ2-3
d_call: -
v_call: TRBV24-1
clone_size: few
cdr3_nt: TGTGCCACCAGTGATTCGGCGGAGACTAGCACAGATACGCAGTATTTT
cdr3_aa: CATSDSAETSTDTQYF

j_call: TRBJ2-7
d_call: TRBD1
v_call: TRBV5-6
clone_size: -
cdr3_nt: TGTGCCAGCAGCTCGGGGGACAGGATTACCTACGAGCAGTACTTC
cdr3_aa: CASSSGDRITYEQYF

j_call: TRBJ2-5
d_call: -
v_call: TRBV4-2
clone_size: -
cdr3_nt: TGTGCCAGCAGCCAAGTCGGCCAAGAGACCCAGTACTTC
cdr3_aa: CASSQVGQETQYF

j_call: TRBJ1-1
d_call: -
v_call: TRBV11-2
clone_size: few
cdr3_nt: TGTGCCAGCAGCTTTGGCCCTGAAGCTTTCTTT
cdr3_aa: CASSFGPEAFF

j_call: TRBJ1-4
d_call: TRBD1
v_call: TRBV6-5
clone_size: few
cdr3_nt: TGTGCCAGCAGTTACTCGAAGGGGGCCACAAATGAAAAACTGTTTTTT
cdr3_aa: CASSYSKGATNEKLFF

j_call: TRBJ1-5
d_call: TRBD1
v_call: TRBV10-2
clone_size: many
cdr3_nt: TGCGCCAGCAGATCGGACAGGGGGATTAATAGCAATCAGCCCCAGCATTTT
cdr3_aa: CASRSDRGINSNQPQHF

j_call: TRBJ2-5
d_call: -
v_call: TRBV5-1
clone_size: few
cdr3_nt: TGCGCCAGCAGCGCGGGTGCGGAGACCCAGTACTTC
cdr3_aa: CASSAGAETQYF

j_call: TRBJ1-3
d_call: -
v_call: TRBV9
clone_size: -
cdr3_nt: TGTGTCAGCAGCGTAGGGACGACAGGAAACACCATATATTTT
cdr3_aa: CVSSVGTTGNTIYF

j_call: TRBJ1-3
d_call: -
v_call: TRBV5-5
clone_size: few
cdr3_nt: TGTGCCAGCAGCTCGGACAGAAGCTCTGGAAACACCATATATTTT
cdr3_aa: CASSSDRSSGNTIYF

j_call: TRBJ1-4
d_call: -
v_call: TRBV3-1
clone_size: -
cdr3_nt: TGTGCCAGCAGCCAAGATCCGAACTATCTGTTTTTT
cdr3_aa: CASSQDPNYLFF

j_call: TRBJ2-6
d_call: -
v_call: TRBV19
clone_size: many
cdr3_nt: TGTGCCAGTAGTCTCCCGGGGAGAGAGGGGCCCTCTGGGGCCAACGTCCTGACTTTC
cdr3_aa: CASSLPGREGPSGANVLTF

j_call: TRBJ2-2
d_call: -
v_call: TRBV7-2
clone_size: few
cdr3_nt: TGTGCCAGCACCTACCCGCCCAAGCGGACCGGGGAGCTGTTTTTT
cdr3_aa: CASTYPPKRTGELFF

j_call: TRBJ2-7
d_call: -
v_call: TRBV7-6
clone_size: few
cdr3_nt: TGTGCCAGCAGCTTAGAGGCGCCCCGGGACAAGTTCTACGAGCAGTACTTC
cdr3_aa: CASSLEAPRDKFYEQYF

j_call: TRBJ2-7
d_call: -
v_call: TRBV10-3
clone_size: many
cdr3_nt: TGTGCCATCAGTGACCCGGGGGAGGGGGTATACGAGCAGTACTTC
cdr3_aa: CAISDPGEGVYEQYF

j_call: TRBJ1-2
d_call: TRBD1
v_call: TRBV29-1
clone_size: -
cdr3_nt: TGCAGCGGTCGAACAGGGGACAGCTATGGCTACACCTTC
cdr3_aa: CSGRTGDSYGYTF

j_call: TRBJ2-3
d_call: TRBD2
v_call: TRBV11-2
clone_size: -
cdr3_nt: TGTGCCAGCAGCTCACTAGCGGGGACCACAGATACGCAGTATTTT
cdr3_aa: CASSSLAGTTDTQYF

j_call: TRBJ2-7
d_call: -
v_call: TRBV20-1
clone_size: -
cdr3_nt: TGCAGTGCTAGAGCAGGGTTAACAGGCTACCACTACGAGCAGTACTTC
cdr3_aa: CSARAGLTGYHYEQYF

j_call: TRBJ1-5
d_call: -
v_call: TRBV11-2
clone_size: few
cdr3_nt: TGTGCCAGCAGCTTAGGAAGCAGTCATAGCAATCAGCCCCAGCATTTT
cdr3_aa: CASSLGSSHSNQPQHF

j_call: TRBJ1-1
d_call: -
v_call: TRBV4-2
clone_size: few
cdr3_nt: TGTGCCAGCAGCCAAGGGAATAGGGCAATGAACACTGAAGCTTTCTTT
cdr3_aa: CASSQGNRAMNTEAFF

j_call: TRBJ1-1
d_call: -
v_call: TRBV12-3/TRBV12-4
clone_size: -
cdr3_nt: TGTGCCAGCAGTTCCGGAGGCGCGTTTCTAATCACTGAAGCTTTCTTT
cdr3_aa: CASSSGGAFLITEAFF

j_call: TRBJ1-5
d_call: -
v_call: TRBV6-5
clone_size: many
cdr3_nt: TGTGCCAGCAGTAAGGGGGGGGCACGTCAGCCCCAGCATTTT
cdr3_aa: CASSKGGARQPQHF

j_call: TRBJ1-2
d_call: -
v_call: TRBV7-8
clone_size: many
cdr3_nt: TGTGCCAGCAGCCCGGCTGGGGGGGATGTGTCCTATGGCTACACCTTC
cdr3_aa: CASSPAGGDVSYGYTF

j_call: TRBJ1-2
d_call: -
v_call: TRBV6-5
clone_size: many
cdr3_nt: TGTGCCAGCCACCCCCAACAGGGTCCTTCCTATGGCTACACCTTC
cdr3_aa: CASHPQQGPSYGYTF

j_call: TRBJ2-7
d_call: -
v_call: TRBV2
clone_size: -
cdr3_nt: TGTGCCAGCAGTTCTACAGGGGAGGGCGAGCAGTACTTC
cdr3_aa: CASSSTGEGEQYF

j_call: TRBJ1-1
d_call: TRBD1
v_call: TRBV24-1
clone_size: many
cdr3_nt: TGTGCCACCAGTGATTTGCCAGTGAGGACAGGGGCCACTGAAGCTTTCTTT
cdr3_aa: CATSDLPVRTGATEAFF

j_call: TRBJ2-1
d_call: -
v_call: TRBV20-1
clone_size: once
cdr3_nt: TGCAGTGCTAACCGCGGGCCCAATGAGCAGTTCTTC
cdr3_aa: CSANRGPNEQFF

j_call: TRBJ2-1
d_call: TRBD1
v_call: TRBV7-8
clone_size: few
cdr3_nt: TGTGCCAGCAGCGGGAAGGACAGGGGGAGCAATGAGCAGTTCTTC
cdr3_aa: CASSGKDRGSNEQFF

j_call: TRBJ2-4
d_call: TRBD1
v_call: TRBV11-3
clone_size: few
cdr3_nt: TGTGCCAGCAGCCCCGGGACAGCTAAAGCCAAAAACATTCAGTACTTC
cdr3_aa: CASSPGTAKAKNIQYF

j_call: TRBJ2-1
d_call: -
v_call: TRBV5-1
clone_size: few
cdr3_nt: TGCGCCAGCAGCTTGGACAGGGCGGTCGATGAGCAGTTCTTC
cdr3_aa: CASSLDRAVDEQFF